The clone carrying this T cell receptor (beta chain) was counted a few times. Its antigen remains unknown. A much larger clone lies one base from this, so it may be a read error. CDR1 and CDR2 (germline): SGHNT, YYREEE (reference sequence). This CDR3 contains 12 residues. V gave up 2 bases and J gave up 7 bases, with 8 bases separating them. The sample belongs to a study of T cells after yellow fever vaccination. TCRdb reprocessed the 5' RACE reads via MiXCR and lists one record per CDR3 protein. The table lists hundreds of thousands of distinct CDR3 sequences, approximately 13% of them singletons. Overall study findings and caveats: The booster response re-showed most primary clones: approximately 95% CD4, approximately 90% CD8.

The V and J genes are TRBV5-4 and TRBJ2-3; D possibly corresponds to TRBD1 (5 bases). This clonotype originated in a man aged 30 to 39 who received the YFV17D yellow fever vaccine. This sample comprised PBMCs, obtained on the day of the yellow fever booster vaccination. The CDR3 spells CASSLRGYTQYF. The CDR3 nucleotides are TGTGCCAGCAGCTTAAGGGGATATACGCAGTATTTT.